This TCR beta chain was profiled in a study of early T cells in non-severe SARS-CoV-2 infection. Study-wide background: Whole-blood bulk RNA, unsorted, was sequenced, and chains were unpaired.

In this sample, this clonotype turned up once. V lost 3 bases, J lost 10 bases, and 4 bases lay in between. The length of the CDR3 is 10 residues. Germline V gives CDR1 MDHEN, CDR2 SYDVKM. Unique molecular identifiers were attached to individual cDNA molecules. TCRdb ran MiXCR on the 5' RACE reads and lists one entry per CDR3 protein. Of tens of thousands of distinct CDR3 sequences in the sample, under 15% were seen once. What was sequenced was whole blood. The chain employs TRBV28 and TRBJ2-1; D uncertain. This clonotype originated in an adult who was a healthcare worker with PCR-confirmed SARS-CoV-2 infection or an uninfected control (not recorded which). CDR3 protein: CASSFLEQFF. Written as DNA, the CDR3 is TGTGCCAGCAGTTTCCTGGAGCAGTTCTTC. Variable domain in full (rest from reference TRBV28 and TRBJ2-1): DVKVTQSSRYLVKRTGEKVFLECVQDMDHENMFWYRQDPGLGLRLIYFSYDVKMKEKGDIPEGYSVSREKKERFSLILESASTNQTSMYLCASSFLEQFFGPGTRLTVL.